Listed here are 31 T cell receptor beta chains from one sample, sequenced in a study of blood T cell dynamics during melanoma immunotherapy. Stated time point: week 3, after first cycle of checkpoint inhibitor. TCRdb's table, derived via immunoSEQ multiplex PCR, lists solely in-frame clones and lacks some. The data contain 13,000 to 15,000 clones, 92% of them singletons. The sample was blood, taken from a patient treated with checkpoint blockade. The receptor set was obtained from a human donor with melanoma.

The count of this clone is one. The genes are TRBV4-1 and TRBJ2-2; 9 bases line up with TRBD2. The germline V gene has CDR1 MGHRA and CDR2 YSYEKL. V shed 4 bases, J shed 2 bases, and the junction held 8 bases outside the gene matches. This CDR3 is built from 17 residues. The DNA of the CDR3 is TGCGCCAGCAGCCGAAACCGACTAGCGGACAACACCGGGGAGCTGTTTTTT. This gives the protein CASSRNRLADNTGELFF.

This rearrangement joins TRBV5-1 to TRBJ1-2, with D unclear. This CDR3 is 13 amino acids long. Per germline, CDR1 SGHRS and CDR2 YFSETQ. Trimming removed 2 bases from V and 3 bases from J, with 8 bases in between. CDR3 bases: TGCGCCAGCAGCTTAGGCCAATACTATGGCTACACCTTC. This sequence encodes CASSLGQYYGYTF.

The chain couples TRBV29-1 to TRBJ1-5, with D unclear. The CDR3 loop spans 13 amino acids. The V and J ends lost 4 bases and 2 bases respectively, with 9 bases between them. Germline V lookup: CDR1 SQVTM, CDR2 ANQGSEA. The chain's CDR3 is CSVGGAGNQPQHF. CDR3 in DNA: TGCAGCGTTGGGGGTGCGGGCAATCAGCCCCAGCATTTT. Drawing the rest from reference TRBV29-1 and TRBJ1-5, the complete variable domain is SAVISQKPSRDICQRGTSLTIQCQVDSQVTMMFWYRQQPGQSLTLIATANQGSEATYESGFVIDKFPISRPNLTFSTLTVSNMSPEDSSIYLCSVGGAGNQPQHFGDGTRLSIL.

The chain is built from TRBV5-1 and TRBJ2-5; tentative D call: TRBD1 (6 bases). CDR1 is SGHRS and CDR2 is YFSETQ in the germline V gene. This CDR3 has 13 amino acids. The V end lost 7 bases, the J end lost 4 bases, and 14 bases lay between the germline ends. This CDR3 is CASSRGTRETQYF. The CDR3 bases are TGCGCCAGCTCCCGTGGGACACGAGAGACCCAGTACTTC.

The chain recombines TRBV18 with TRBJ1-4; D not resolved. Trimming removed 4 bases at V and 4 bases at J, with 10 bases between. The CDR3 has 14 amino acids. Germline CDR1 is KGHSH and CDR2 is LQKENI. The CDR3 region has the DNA TGTGCCAGCTCACAGAGCGACCTTAATGAAAAACTGTTTTTT. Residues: CASSQSDLNEKLFF.

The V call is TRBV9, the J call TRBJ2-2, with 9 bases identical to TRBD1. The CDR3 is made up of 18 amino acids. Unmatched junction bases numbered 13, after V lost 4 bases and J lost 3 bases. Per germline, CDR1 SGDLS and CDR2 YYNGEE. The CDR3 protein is CASSSQLWGQGYTGELFF. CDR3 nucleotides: TGTGCCAGCAGCTCCCAGCTATGGGGACAGGGTTACACCGGGGAGCTGTTTTTT.

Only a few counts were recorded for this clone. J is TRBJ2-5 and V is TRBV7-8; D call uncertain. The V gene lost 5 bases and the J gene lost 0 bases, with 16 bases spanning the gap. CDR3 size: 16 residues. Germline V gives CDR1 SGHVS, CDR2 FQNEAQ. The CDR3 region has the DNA TGTGCCAGCAGCGGACGCTCCGGTGTAGACCAAGAGACCCAGTACTTC. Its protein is CASSGRSGVDQETQYF.

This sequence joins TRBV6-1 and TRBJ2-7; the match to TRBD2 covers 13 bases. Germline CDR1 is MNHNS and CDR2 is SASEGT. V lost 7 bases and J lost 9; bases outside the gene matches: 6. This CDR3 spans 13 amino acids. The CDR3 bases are TGTGCCAGCAAACTAGCGGGAGGGCCTGTGCAGTACTTC. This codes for CASKLAGGPVQYF.

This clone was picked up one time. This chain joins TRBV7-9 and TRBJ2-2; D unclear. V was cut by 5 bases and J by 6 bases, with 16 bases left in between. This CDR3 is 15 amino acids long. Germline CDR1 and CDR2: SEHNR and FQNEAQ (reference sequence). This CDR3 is CASSHGEPPPGELFF. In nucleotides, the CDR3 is TGTGCCAGCAGCCATGGAGAGCCTCCCCCCGGGGAGCTGTTTTTT.

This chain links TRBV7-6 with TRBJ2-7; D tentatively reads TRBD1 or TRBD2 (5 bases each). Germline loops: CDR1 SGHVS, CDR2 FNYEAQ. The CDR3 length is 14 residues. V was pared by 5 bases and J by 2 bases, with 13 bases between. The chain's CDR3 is CASSRDPPPYEQYF. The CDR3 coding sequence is TGTGCCAGCAGCCGGGACCCCCCGCCCTACGAGCAGTACTTC.

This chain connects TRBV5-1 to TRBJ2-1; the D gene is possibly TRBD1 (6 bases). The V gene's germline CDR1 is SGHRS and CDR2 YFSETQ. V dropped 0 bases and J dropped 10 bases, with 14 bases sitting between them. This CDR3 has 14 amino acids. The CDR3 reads CASSLGSSTGEQFF. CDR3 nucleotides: TGCGCCAGCAGCTTGGGCTCGAGCACAGGGGAGCAGTTCTTC.

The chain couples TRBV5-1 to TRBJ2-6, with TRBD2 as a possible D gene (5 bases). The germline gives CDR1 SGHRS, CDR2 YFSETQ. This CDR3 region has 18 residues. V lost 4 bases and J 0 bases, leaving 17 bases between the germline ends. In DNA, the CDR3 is TGCGCCAGCAGCCAGAGAGGACTGGGTGTCTCTGGGGCCAACGTCCTGACTTTC. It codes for CASSQRGLGVSGANVLTF.

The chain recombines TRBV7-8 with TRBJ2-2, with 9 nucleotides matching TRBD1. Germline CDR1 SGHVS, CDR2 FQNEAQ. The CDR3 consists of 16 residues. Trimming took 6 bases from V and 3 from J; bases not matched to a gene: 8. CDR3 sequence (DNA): TGTGCCAGCAGACCACAGGGGGCGCGGTACACCGGGGAGCTGTTTTTT. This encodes CASRPQGARYTGELFF.

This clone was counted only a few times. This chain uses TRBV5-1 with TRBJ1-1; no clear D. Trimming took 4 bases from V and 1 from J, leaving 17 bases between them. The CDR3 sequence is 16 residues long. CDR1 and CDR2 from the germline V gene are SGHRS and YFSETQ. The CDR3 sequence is CASSPIAPNGNTEAFF. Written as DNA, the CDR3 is TGCGCCAGCAGCCCCATAGCCCCGAATGGGAACACTGAAGCTTTCTTT.

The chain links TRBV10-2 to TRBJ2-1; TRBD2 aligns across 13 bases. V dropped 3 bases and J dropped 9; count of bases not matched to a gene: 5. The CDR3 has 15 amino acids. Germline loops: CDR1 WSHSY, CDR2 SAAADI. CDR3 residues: CASSDVTSGRREQFF. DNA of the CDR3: TGCGCCAGCAGTGACGTGACTAGCGGGAGGCGTGAGCAGTTCTTC.

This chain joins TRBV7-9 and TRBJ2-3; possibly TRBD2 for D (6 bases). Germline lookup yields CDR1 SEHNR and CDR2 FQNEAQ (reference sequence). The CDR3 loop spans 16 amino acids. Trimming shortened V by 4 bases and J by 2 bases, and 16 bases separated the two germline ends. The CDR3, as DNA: TGTGCCAGCAGCTCCAGATACGGCGGGGTCACAGATACGCAGTATTTT. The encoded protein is CASSSRYGGVTDTQYF.

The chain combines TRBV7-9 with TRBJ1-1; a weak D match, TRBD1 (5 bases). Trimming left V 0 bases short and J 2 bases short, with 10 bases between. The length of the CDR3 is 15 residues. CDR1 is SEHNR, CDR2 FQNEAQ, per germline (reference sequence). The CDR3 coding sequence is TGTGCCAGCAGCTTAGCGCAGGGCTTTAACACTGAAGCTTTCTTT. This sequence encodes CASSLAQGFNTEAFF.

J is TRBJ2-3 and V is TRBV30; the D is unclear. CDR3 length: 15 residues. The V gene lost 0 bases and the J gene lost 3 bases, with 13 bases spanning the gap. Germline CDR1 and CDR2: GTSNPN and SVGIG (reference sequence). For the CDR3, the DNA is TGTGCCTGGAGTGTAGGGCTAGTCGGAACAGATACGCAGTATTTT. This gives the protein CAWSVGLVGTDTQYF.

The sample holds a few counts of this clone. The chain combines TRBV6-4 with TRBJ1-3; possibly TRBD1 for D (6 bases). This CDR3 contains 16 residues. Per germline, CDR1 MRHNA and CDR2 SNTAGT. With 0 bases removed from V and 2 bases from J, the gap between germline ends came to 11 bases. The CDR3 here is CASSDSPDRAGNTIYF. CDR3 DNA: TGTGCCAGCAGTGACTCCCCGGACAGAGCTGGAAACACCATATATTTT.

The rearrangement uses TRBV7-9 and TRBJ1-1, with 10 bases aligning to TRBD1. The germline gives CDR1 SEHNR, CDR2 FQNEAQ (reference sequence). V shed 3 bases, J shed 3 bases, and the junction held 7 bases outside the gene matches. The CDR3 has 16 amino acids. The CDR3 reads CASSLGQGMGDTEAFF. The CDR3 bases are TGTGCCAGCAGCTTGGGACAGGGGATGGGGGACACTGAAGCTTTCTTT.

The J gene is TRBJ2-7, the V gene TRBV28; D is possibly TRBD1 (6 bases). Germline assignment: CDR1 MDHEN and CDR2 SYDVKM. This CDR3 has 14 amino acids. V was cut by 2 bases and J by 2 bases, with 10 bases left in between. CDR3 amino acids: CASSLVGGTYEQYF. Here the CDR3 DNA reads TGTGCCAGCAGTTTAGTAGGGGGTACCTACGAGCAGTACTTC.

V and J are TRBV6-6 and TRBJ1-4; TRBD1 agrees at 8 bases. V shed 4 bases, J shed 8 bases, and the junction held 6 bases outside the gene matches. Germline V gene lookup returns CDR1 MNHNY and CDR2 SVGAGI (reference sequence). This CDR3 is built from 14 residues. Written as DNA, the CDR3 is TGTGCCAGCAGTTCGACAGGGGTTGGCGAAAAACTGTTTTTT. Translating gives CASSSTGVGEKLFF.

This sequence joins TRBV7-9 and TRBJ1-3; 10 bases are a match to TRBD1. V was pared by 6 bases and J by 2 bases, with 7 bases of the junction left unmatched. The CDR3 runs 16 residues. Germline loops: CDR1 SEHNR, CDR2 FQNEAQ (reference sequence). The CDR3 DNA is TGTGCCAGCAGATCCGGGACAGGGGCAGCTGGAAACACCATATATTTT. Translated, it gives CASRSGTGAAGNTIYF.

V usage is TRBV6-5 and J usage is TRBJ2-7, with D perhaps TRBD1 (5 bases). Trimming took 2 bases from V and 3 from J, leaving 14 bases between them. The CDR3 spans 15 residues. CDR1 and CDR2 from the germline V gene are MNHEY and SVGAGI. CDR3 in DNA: TGTGCCAGCAGTTACAGGAACCGCGACAGCTACGAGCAGTACTTC. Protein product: CASSYRNRDSYEQYF.

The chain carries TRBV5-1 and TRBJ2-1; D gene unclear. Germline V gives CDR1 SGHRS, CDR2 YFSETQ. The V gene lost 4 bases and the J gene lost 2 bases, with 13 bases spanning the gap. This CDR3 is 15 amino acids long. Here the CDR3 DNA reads TGCGCCAGCAGCCCCCGGACGGAGACCTACAATGAGCAGTTCTTC. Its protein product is CASSPRTETYNEQFF.

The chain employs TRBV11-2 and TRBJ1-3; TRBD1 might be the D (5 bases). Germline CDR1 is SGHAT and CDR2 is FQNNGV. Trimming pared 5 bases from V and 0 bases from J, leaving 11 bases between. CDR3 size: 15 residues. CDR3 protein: CASSRPGTSGNTIYF. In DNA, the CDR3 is TGTGCCAGCAGCCGACCAGGGACCTCTGGAAACACCATATATTTT.

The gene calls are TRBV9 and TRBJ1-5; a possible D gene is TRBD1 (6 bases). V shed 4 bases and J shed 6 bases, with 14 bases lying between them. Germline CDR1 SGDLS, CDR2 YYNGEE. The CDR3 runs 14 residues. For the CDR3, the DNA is TGTGCCAGCAGCCCAGTAGGGGGGGGTCAGCCCCAGCATTTT. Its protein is CASSPVGGGQPQHF.

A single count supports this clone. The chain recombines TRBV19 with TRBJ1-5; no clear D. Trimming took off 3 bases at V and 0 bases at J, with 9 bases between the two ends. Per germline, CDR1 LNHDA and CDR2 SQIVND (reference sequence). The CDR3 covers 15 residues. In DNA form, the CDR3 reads TGTGCCAGTAGTATGGTACAGATTAGCAATCAGCCCCAGCATTTT. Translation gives CASSMVQISNQPQHF.

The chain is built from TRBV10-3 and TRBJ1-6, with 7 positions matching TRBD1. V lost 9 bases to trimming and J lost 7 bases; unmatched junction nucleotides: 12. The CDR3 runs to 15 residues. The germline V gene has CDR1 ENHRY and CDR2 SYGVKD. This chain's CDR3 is CAISLGGQTNSPLHF. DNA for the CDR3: TGTGCCATTTCTTTGGGGGGACAGACGAATTCACCCCTCCACTTT.

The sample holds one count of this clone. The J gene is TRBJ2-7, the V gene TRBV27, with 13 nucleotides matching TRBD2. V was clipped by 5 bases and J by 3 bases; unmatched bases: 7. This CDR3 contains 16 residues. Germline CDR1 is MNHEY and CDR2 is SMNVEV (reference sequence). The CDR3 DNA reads TGTGCCAGCAGTCCGGGACTAGCGGGGACTTTCTACGAGCAGTACTTC. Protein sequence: CASSPGLAGTFYEQYF.

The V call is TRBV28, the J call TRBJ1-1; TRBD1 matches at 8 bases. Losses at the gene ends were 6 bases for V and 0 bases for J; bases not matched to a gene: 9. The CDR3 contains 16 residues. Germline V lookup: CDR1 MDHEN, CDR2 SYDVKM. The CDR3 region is CASSSGPTGVNTEAFF. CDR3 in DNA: TGTGCCAGCAGCTCGGGGCCGACAGGGGTGAACACTGAAGCTTTCTTT.